The source of this T cell receptor beta chain is a study of OX40 agonist ivuxolimab in advanced cancers. Method: immunoSEQ multiplex PCR; TCRdb's copy keeps in-frame clones and lacks some. The sample has about 73,000 clones; 92% are singletons. The CDR3 has 14 residues. V was clipped by 5 bases and J by 2 bases, with 10 bases between them. Germline CDR1 is SNHLY and CDR2 is FYNNEI. The chain combines TRBV2 with TRBJ2-1; D is uncertain. This specimen was CD4+ or CD8+ T cells sorted from blood, taken in a trial of the OX40 agonist ivuxolimab. The TCR sequence derives from an adult with an advanced solid tumor such as melanoma, head and neck, liver or kidney cancer. The CDR3 region is CASSFGFTYNEQFF. The CDR3 DNA reads as TGTGCCAGCAGTTTCGGATTCACCTACAATGAGCAGTTCTTC. The entire variable domain, with the rest obtained from reference TRBV2 and TRBJ2-1, is as follows: EPEVTQTPSHQVTQMGQEVILRCVPISNHLYFYWYRQILGQKVEFLVSFYNNEISEKSEIFDDQFSVERPDGSNFTLKIRSTKLEDSAMYFCASSFGFTYNEQFFGPGTRLTVL.